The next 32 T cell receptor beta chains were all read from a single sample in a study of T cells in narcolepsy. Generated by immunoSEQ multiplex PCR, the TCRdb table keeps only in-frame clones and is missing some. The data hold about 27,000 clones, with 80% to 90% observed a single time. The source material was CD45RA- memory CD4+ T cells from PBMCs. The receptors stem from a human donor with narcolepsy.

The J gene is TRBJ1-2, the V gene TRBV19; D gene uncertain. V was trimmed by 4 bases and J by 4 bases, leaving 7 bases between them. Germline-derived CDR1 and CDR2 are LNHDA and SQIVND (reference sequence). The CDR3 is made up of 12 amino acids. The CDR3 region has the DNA TGTGCCAGTAGTACCCTCACCTATGGCTACACCTTC. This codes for CASSTLTYGYTF.

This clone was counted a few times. The CDR3 bases are TGTGCCAGCAGCTCCGATAGCGGGGTGGCTCGGAATGAGCAGTTCTTC. Translated: CASSSDSGVARNEQFF. The chain combines TRBV7-6 with TRBJ2-1, with 8 bases identical to TRBD2. From germline, CDR1 is SGHVS and CDR2 FNYEAQ. This CDR3 has 16 residues. Losses at the gene ends were 4 bases for V and 7 bases for J; bases not matched to a gene: 12.

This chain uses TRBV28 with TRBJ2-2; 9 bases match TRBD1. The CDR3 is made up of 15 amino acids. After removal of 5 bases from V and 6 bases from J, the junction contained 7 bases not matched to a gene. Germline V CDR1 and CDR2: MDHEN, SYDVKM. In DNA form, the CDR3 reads TGTGCCAGCAGTCTCCCGGGACAGGGCTCCGGGGAGCTGTTTTTT. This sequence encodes CASSLPGQGSGELFF. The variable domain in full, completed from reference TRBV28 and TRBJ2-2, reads DVKVTQSSRYLVKRTGEKVFLECVQDMDHENMFWYRQDPGLGLRLIYFSYDVKMKEKGDIPEGYSVSREKKERFSLILESASTNQTSMYLCASSLPGQGSGELFFGEGSRLTVL.

Here the CDR3 DNA reads TGTGCCAGCAGATTAGTCTCCGAGGGGGGCTACACCTTC. As protein: CASRLVSEGGYTF. This chain joins TRBV5-4 and TRBJ1-2; a weak D match, TRBD1 (5 bases). V was shortened by 5 bases and J by 8 bases, with 16 bases between the two germline ends. The CDR3 sequence is 13 residues long. The germline gives CDR1 SGHNT, CDR2 YYREEE (reference sequence).

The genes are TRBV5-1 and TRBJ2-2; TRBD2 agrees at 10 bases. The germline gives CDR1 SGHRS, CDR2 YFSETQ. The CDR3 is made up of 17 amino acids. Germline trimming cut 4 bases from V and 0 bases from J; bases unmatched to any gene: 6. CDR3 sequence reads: CASSHKTSGSNTGELFF. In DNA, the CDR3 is TGCGCCAGCAGCCATAAGACTAGCGGGTCGAACACCGGGGAGCTGTTTTTT. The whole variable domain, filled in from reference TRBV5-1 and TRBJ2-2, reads KAGVTQTPRYLIKTRGQQVTLSCSPISGHRSVSWYQQTPGQGLQFLFEYFSETQRNKGNFPGRFSGRQFSNSRSEMNVSTLELGDSALYLCASSHKTSGSNTGELFFGEGSRLTVL.

Written as DNA, the CDR3 is TGTGCCAGCGCAAAATGGGACAGGGGAGAGTTCACAGATACGCAGTATTTT. Translation gives CASAKWDRGEFTDTQYF. The chain is built from TRBV28 and TRBJ2-3, with 10 bases matching TRBD1. Germline CDR1 reads MDHEN; CDR2 reads SYDVKM. The V segment lost 8 bases and the J segment 2 bases; nucleotides outside the gene matches: 13. The CDR3 loop spans 17 amino acids.

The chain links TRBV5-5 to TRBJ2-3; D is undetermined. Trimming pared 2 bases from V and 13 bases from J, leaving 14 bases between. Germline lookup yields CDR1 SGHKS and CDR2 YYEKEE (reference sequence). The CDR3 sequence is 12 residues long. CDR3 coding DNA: TGTGCCAGCAGCTTACGGCCCAACCCGGAGTATTTT. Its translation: CASSLRPNPEYF. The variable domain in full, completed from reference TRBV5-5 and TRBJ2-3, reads DAGVTQSPTHLIKTRGQQVTLRCSPISGHKSVSWYQQVLGQGPQFIFQYYEKEERGRGNFPDRFSARQFPNYSSELNVNALLLGDSALYLCASSLRPNPEYFGPGTRLTVL.

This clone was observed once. The CDR3 nucleotides are TGTGCCAGCAGCTCAGGGACAGCAAACAATCAGCCCCAGCATTTT. Translated, it gives CASSSGTANNQPQHF. This chain joins TRBV7-2 and TRBJ1-5; 7 positions match TRBD1. Germline-derived CDR1 and CDR2 are SGHTA and FQGNSA. Trimming took 4 bases from V and 3 from J; bases not matched to a gene: 6. This CDR3 comprises 15 residues.

The DNA of the CDR3 is TGTGCCAGCAGTTTATCCCAGGGGCGAACTGAAGCTTTCTTT. This gives the protein CASSLSQGRTEAFF. V gene TRBV27 combines with J gene TRBJ1-1; D is possibly TRBD1 (6 bases). The CDR3 contains 14 residues. Germline V CDR1 and CDR2: MNHEY, SMNVEV (reference sequence). V lost 0 bases to trimming and J lost 5 bases, with 10 bases between them.

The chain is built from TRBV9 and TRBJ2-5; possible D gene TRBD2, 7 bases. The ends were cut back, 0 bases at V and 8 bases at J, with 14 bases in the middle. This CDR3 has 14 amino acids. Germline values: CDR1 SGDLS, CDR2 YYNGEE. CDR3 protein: CASSVEGGRETQYF. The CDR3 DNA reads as TGTGCCAGCAGCGTAGAGGGGGGGCGAGAAACCCAGTACTTC.

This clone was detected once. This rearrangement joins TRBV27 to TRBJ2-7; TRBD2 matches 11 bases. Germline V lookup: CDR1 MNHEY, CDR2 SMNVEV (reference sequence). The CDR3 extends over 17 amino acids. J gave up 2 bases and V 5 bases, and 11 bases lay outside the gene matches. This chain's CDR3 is CASSPKTGTSGPYEQYF. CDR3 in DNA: TGTGCCAGCAGTCCCAAGACCGGGACTAGCGGACCCTACGAGCAGTACTTC.

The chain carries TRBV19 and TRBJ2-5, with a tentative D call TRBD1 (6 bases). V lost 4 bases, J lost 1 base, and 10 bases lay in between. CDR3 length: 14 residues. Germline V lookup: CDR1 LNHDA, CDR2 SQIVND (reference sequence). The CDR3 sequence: CASSKDSLQETQYF. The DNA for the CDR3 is TGTGCCAGTAGTAAGGACAGTCTCCAAGAGACCCAGTACTTC.

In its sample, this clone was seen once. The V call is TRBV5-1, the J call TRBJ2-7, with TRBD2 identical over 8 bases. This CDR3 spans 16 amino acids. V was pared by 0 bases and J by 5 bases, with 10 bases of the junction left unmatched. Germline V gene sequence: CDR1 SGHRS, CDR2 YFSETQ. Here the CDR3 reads CASSLGVGTRVHEQYF. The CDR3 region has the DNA TGCGCCAGCAGCTTGGGAGTGGGGACTAGGGTGCACGAGCAGTACTTC. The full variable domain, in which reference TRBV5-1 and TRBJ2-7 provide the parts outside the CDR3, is KAGVTQTPRYLIKTRGQQVTLSCSPISGHRSVSWYQQTPGQGLQFLFEYFSETQRNKGNFPGRFSGRQFSNSRSEMNVSTLELGDSALYLCASSLGVGTRVHEQYFGPGTRLTVT.

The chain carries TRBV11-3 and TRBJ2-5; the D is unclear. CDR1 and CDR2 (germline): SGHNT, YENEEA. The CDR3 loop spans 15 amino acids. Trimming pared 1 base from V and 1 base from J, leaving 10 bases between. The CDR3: CASSLGTNSQETQYF. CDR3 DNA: TGTGCCAGCAGCTTAGGGACCAACTCCCAAGAGACCCAGTACTTC.

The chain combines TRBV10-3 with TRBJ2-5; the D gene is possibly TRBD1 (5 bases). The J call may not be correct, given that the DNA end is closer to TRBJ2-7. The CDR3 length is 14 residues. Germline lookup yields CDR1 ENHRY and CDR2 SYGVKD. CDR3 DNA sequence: TGTGCCATCAGGGATGGCCAGGGTGTCCACGAGCAGTACTTC. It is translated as CAIRDGQGVHEQYF.

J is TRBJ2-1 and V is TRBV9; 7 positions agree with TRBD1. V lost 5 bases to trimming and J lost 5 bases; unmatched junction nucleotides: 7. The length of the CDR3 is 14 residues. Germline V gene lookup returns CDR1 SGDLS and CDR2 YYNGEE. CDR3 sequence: CASSARDSHNEQFF. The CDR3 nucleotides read TGTGCCAGCAGTGCCCGGGACAGCCACAATGAGCAGTTCTTC.

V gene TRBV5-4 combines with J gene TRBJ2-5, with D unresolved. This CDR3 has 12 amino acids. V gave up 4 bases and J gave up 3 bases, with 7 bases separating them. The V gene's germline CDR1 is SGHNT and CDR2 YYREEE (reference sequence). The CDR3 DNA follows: TGTGCCAGCAGCATGCCTAAAGAGACCCAGTACTTC. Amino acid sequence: CASSMPKETQYF. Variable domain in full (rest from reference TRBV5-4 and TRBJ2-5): ETGVTQSPTHLIKTRGQQVTLRCSSQSGHNTVSWYQQALGQGPQFIFQYYREEENGRGNFPPRFSGLQFPNYSSELNVNALELDDSALYLCASSMPKETQYFGPGTRLLVL.

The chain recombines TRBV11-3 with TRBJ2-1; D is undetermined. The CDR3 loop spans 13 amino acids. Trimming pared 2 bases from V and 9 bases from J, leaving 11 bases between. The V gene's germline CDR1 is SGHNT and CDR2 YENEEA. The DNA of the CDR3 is TGTGCCAGCAGCTTAACGGCCTGGGGTGAGCAGTTCTTC. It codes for CASSLTAWGEQFF.

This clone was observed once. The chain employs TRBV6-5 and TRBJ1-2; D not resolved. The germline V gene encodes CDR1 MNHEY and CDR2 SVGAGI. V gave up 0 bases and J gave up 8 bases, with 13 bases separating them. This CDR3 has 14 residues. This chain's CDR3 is CASSYSTVSGGYTF. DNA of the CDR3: TGTGCCAGCAGTTACTCGACCGTTTCGGGCGGCTACACCTTC.

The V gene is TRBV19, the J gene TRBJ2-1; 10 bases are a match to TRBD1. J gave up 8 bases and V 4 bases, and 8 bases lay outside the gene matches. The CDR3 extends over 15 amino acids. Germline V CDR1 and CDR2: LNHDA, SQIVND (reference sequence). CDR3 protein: CASSTRQGTGDEQFF. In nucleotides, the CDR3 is TGTGCCAGTAGTACGAGACAGGGGACAGGGGATGAGCAGTTCTTC. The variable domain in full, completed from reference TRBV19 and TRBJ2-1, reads DGGITQSPKYLFRKEGQNVTLSCEQNLNHDAMYWYRQDPGQGLRLIYYSQIVNDFQKGDIAEGYSVSREKKESFPLTVTSAQKNPTAFYLCASSTRQGTGDEQFFGPGTRLTVL.

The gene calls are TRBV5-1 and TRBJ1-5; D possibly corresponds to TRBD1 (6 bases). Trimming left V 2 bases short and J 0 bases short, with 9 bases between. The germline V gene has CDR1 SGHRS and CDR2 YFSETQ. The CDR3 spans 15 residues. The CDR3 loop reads CASSLQGISNQPQHF. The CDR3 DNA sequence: TGCGCCAGCAGCTTACAGGGTATTAGCAATCAGCCCCAGCATTTT.

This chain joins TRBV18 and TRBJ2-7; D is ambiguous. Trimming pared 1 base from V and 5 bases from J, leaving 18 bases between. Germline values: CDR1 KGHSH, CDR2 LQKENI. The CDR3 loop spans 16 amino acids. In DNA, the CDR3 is TGTGCCAGCTCACCACAACCTTGGACCCCTACTGACGAGCAGTACTTC. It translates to CASSPQPWTPTDEQYF.

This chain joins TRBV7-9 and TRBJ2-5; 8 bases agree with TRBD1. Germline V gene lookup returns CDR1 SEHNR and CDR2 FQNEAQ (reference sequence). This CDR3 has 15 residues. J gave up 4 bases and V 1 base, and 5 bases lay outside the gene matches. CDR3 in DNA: TGTGCCAGCAGCTTAGAGGCAGGGGGCACAGAGACCCAGTACTTC. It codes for CASSLEAGGTETQYF.

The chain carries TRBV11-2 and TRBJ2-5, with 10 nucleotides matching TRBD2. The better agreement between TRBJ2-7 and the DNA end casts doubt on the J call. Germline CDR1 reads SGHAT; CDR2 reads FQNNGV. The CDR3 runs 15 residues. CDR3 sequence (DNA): TGTGCCAGCAGCTCGAAACTAGCGGGATGGGGCGAGCAGTACTTC. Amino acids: CASSSKLAGWGEQYF.

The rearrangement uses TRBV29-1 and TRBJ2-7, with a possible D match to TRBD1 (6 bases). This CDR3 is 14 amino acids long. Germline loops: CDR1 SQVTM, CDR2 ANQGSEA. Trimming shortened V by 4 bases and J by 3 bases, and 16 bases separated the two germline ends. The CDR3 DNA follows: TGCAGCGTTGTAGGGGGATCCTCAAGCTACGAGCAGTACTTC. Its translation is CSVVGGSSSYEQYF.

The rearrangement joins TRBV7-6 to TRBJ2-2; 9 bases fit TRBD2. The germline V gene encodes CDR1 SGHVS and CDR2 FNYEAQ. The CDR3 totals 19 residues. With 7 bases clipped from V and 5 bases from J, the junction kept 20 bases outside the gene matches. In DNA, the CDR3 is TGTGCCAGCACCAGACGACCCCCGTTAGCGGGAGAAATGACCGGGGAGCTGTTTTTT. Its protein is CASTRRPPLAGEMTGELFF.

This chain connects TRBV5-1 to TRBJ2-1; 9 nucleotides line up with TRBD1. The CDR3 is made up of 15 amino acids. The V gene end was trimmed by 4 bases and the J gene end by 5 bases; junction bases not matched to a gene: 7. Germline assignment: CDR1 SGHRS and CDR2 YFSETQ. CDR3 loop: CASSGTGNPDNEQFF. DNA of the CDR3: TGCGCCAGCAGCGGGACAGGGAACCCAGACAATGAGCAGTTCTTC.

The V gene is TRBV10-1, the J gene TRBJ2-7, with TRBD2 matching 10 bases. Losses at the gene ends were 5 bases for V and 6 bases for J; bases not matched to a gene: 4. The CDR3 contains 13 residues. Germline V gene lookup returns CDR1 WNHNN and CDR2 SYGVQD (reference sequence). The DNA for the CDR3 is TGCGCCAGCAGTCCTAGCGGGAGTTTCGAGCAGTACTTC. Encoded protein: CASSPSGSFEQYF.

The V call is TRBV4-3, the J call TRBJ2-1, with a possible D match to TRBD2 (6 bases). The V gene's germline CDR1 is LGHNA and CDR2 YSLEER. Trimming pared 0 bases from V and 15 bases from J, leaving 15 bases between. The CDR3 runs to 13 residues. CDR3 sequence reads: CASSQDRDFVRFF. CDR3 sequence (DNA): TGCGCCAGCAGCCAAGATCGGGACTTTGTTCGGTTCTTC.

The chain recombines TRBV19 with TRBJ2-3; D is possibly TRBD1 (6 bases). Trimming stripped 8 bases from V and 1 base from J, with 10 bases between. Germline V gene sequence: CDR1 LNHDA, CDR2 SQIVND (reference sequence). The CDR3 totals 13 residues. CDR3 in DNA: TGTGCCAGTCAGGGACAAGGCACAGATACGCAGTATTTT. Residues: CASQGQGTDTQYF.

The CDR3, as DNA: TGCAGCTCCCACCACGGGGGATACGGTTACGAGCAGTACTTC. Amino acids: CSSHHGGYGYEQYF. This chain joins TRBV29-1 and TRBJ2-7; tentative D call: TRBD2 (6 bases). Between the trimmed V and J ends, which lost 8 bases and 4 bases, there was a span of 21 bases. In germline, CDR1 is SQVTM, CDR2 ANQGSEA. CDR3 length: 14 residues.

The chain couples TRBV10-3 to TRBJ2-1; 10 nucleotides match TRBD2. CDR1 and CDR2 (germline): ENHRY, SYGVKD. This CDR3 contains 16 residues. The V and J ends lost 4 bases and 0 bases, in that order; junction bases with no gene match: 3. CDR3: CAISALAGVSYNEQFF. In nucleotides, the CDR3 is TGTGCCATCAGTGCTCTAGCGGGAGTCTCCTACAATGAGCAGTTCTTC.